These 22 T cell receptor beta chains share one sample of origin, sequenced in a study of monozygotic twins with inflammatory bowel disease. TCRdb reworked the 5' RACE reads into one entry per CDR3 protein, no DNA. The sample's table shows about 380,000 distinct CDR3 sequences. The sample taken for sequencing was blood. Receptors originate from a human donor with ulcerative colitis or Crohn's disease, or a healthy co-twin of an affected twin (not recorded which).

V is TRBV9 and J is TRBJ2-3; TCRdb picks TRBD1, but there is no DNA to check that call. Germline CDR1 SGDLS, CDR2 YYNGEE. The CDR3 is made up of 15 amino acids. The CDR3 is CASSVLGGQTDTQYF.

This chain connects TRBV15 to TRBJ2-5; without DNA, the TCRdb call of TRBD1 cannot be checked. The CDR3 consists of 13 residues. Germline CDR1 is LNHNV and CDR2 is YYDKDF (reference sequence). CDR3 loop: CATSGGIQETQYF. Full variable domain (missing parts from reference TRBV15 and TRBJ2-5): DAMVIQNPRYQVTQFGKPVTLSCSQTLNHNVMYWYQQKSSQAPKLLFHYYDKDFNNEADTPDNFQSRRPNTSFCFLDIRSPGLGDTAMYLCATSGGIQETQYFGPGTRLLVL.

The chain joins TRBV5-1 to TRBJ2-1; TCRdb gives TRBD2 as the D gene, but with no DNA this cannot be confirmed. Germline CDR1 is SGHRS and CDR2 is YFSETQ. The CDR3 length is 16 residues. The CDR3: CASSSPSGGAYNEQFF.

The chain joins TRBV6-2 or TRBV6-3 to TRBJ2-5; no DNA is available, so the TRBD2 call from TCRdb remains unchecked. Germline V gene data show CDR1 as MNHEY and CDR2 as SVGEGT. The CDR3 covers 11 residues. CDR3 residues: CASSPLGTQYF.

The chain employs TRBV7-9 and TRBJ2-7; TCRdb names TRBD1, which stays unverified in the absence of DNA. Germline CDR1 reads SEHNR; CDR2 reads FQNEAQ (reference sequence). This CDR3 region has 15 residues. The CDR3 sequence is CASSPPLGTAYEQYF.

This chain connects TRBV5-1 to TRBJ1-3. The germline V gene has CDR1 SGHRS and CDR2 YFSETQ. The CDR3 covers 13 residues. The CDR3 here is CASSFGERNTIYF.

The V call is TRBV20-1, the J call TRBJ2-2; the D call from TCRdb, TRBD2, cannot be confirmed without DNA. The CDR3 is 14 residues long. Germline-derived CDR1 and CDR2 are DFQATT and SNEGSKA (reference sequence). The CDR3 here is CSASRQGGTGELFF.

Here the CDR3 reads CASSSGGGSYEQYF. This chain uses TRBV5-1 with TRBJ2-7. The length of the CDR3 is 14 residues. Germline CDR1 is SGHRS and CDR2 is YFSETQ. The full variable domain, completed using reference TRBV5-1 and TRBJ2-7, is KAGVTQTPRYLIKTRGQQVTLSCSPISGHRSVSWYQQTPGQGLQFLFEYFSETQRNKGNFPGRFSGRQFSNSRSEMNVSTLELGDSALYLCASSSGGGSYEQYFGPGTRLTVT.

The chain joins TRBV10-3 to TRBJ1-1; the D call of TRBD1 rests on TCRdb alone, since no DNA is present to check it. The germline gives CDR1 ENHRY, CDR2 SYGVKD. CDR3 length: 15 residues. The CDR3 region is CAISGGSGRTTEAFF.

The chain is built from TRBV9 and TRBJ2-7; TCRdb picks TRBD1, but there is no DNA to check that call. CDR1 and CDR2 (germline): SGDLS, YYNGEE. The CDR3 consists of 17 residues. The chain's CDR3 is CASSGGGTGTTPYEQYF.

This chain connects TRBV18 to TRBJ2-3; without DNA, the TCRdb call of TRBD1 cannot be checked. Germline assignment: CDR1 KGHSH and CDR2 LQKENI. The CDR3 is made up of 16 amino acids. This chain's CDR3 is CASSPRTGASTDTQYF.

This chain joins TRBV4-3 and TRBJ2-3; TCRdb gives TRBD1 as the D gene, but with no DNA this cannot be confirmed. Germline values: CDR1 LGHNA, CDR2 YSLEER. CDR3 size: 14 residues. The CDR3 is CASSQAGVGDTQYF.

The chain recombines TRBV2 with TRBJ1-2. From germline, CDR1 is SNHLY and CDR2 FYNNEI. CDR3 length: 11 amino acids. Here the CDR3 reads CASSEALGYTF.

The chain carries TRBV12-3 or TRBV12-4 and TRBJ1-1. This CDR3 region has 13 residues. Here the CDR3 reads CASSLPGNTEAFF.

V and J are TRBV5-1 and TRBJ2-2; without DNA, the TCRdb call of TRBD1 cannot be checked. This CDR3 is 15 amino acids long. The germline gives CDR1 SGHRS, CDR2 YFSETQ. CDR3 loop: CASSFDRGNTGELFF.

The genes are TRBV4-2 and TRBJ1-6; there is no DNA to check the TCRdb D call of TRBD1. Germline V gives CDR1 LGHNA, CDR2 YNFKEQ. The CDR3 contains 17 residues. The CDR3 protein is CASSDVQSGAWNSPLHF.

V is TRBV19 and J is TRBJ1-5; as DNA is missing, the TRBD1 call by TCRdb cannot be tested. The V gene's germline CDR1 is LNHDA and CDR2 SQIVND (reference sequence). The CDR3 loop spans 14 amino acids. This CDR3 reads CARLGTHSNQPQHF. The full variable domain, in which reference TRBV19 and TRBJ1-5 provide the parts outside the CDR3, is DGGITQSPKYLFRKEGQNVTLSCEQNLNHDAMYWYRQDPGQGLRLIYYSQIVNDFQKGDIAEGYSVSREKKESFPLTVTSAQKNPTAFYLCARLGTHSNQPQHFGDGTRLSIL.

V is TRBV7-3 and J is TRBJ2-7; the TRBD2 assignment by TCRdb is unverifiable without DNA. CDR3 length: 14 amino acids. Germline values: CDR1 SGHTA, CDR2 FQGTGA. This CDR3 reads CASSWDWSSYEQYF.

The chain combines TRBV5-1 with TRBJ2-5; the TCRdb D gene call, TRBD1, has no DNA to confirm it. Per the germline V gene, CDR1 is SGHRS and CDR2 is YFSETQ. The CDR3 is 15 amino acids. CDR3 loop: CASRWRGQGQETQYF.

The CDR3 here is CASSLLGYYTDTQYF. The genes are TRBV11-2 and TRBJ2-3. The CDR3 runs to 15 residues. CDR1 is SGHAT, CDR2 FQNNGV, per germline.

The chain employs TRBV6-1 and TRBJ2-2; TCRdb calls TRBD2, which cannot be checked without DNA. This CDR3 is 18 amino acids long. Germline V gives CDR1 MNHNS, CDR2 SASEGT. CDR3 region: CASSPGLAGAANTGELFF.

The chain combines TRBV4-2 with TRBJ2-7; with no DNA, the TCRdb D assignment of TRBD2 cannot be verified. The germline gives CDR1 LGHNA, CDR2 YNFKEQ. The CDR3 extends over 15 amino acids. The CDR3 loop reads CASSPDGSRGEEQYF.